A selection of T cell receptor beta chains follows, all from one sample in a study of blood T cell repertoires in COVID-19. Assay used: immunoSEQ multiplex PCR; TCRdb lists only in-frame clones, some missing. The table includes 140,000 or so clones, 70% to 90% detected once. Sequencing was done on a sample of peripheral blood. The receptors stem from a woman older than 75 with acute or convalescent COVID-19. Both conserved end residues are part of each CDR3. D genes are given only for firm matches. Not every row has a clone size; where given, it reads once, few, many or a size class.

cdr3_length,clone_size,d_call,j_call,v_call,cdr3_aa,cdr3_nt
15,-,TRBD1,TRBJ1-2,TRBV5-1,CASSTGTGGLYGYTF,TGCGCCAGCAGCACCGGGACAGGGGGACTATATGGCTACACCTTC
15,-,-,TRBJ2-7,TRBV5-1,CASSTDGTSTYEQYF,TGCGCCAGCAGCACTGACGGGACATCTACCTACGAGCAGTACTTC
13,-,TRBD1,TRBJ2-7,TRBV5-1,CASSLGQDYEQYF,TGCGCCAGCAGCCTGGGACAGGATTACGAGCAGTACTTC
13,-,-,TRBJ1-2,TRBV2,CASSVGGNYGYTF,TGTGCCAGCAGTGTTGGAGGTAACTATGGCTACACCTTC
11,-,TRBD1,TRBJ2-7,TRBV19,CASRQGYEQYF,TGTGCCAGTCGACAGGGCTACGAGCAGTACTTC
13,-,TRBD1,TRBJ1-4,TRBV7-9,CASSLGQGEKLFF,TGTGCCAGCAGCTTAGGACAGGGTGAAAAACTGTTTTTT
14,-,TRBD1,TRBJ2-7,TRBV25-1,CASSALTGRVEQYF,TGTGCCAGCAGTGCCCTGACAGGGAGAGTCGAGCAGTACTTC
15,-,-,TRBJ2-1,TRBV7-2,CASSLAWGHYNEQFF,TGTGCCAGCAGCTTAGCGTGGGGGCACTACAATGAGCAGTTCTTC
14,-,TRBD1,TRBJ1-1,TRBV5-1,CASRRQGADTEAFF,TGCGCCAGCCGACGACAGGGGGCTGACACTGAAGCTTTCTTT
15,-,TRBD1,TRBJ1-3,TRBV2,CASSERTGGGNTIYF,TGTGCCAGCAGTGAGCGGACAGGAGGGGGAAACACCATATATTTT
18,once,TRBD1,TRBJ1-1,TRBV5-1,CASSLLGQGGVTNTEAFF,TGCGCCAGCAGCTTGTTGGGACAGGGAGGCGTCACGAACACTGAAGCTTTCTTT
15,-,TRBD1,TRBJ1-1,TRBV7-2,CASSLRDRATMEAFF,TGTGCCAGCAGCTTACGGGACAGGGCTACGATGGAAGCTTTCTTT
16,-,-,TRBJ2-6,TRBV6-6,CASSFDSISGANVLTF,TGTGCCAGCAGTTTCGACAGCATCTCTGGGGCCAACGTCCTGACTTTC
14,-,-,TRBJ1-2,TRBV5-1,CASSLGQGNYGYTF,TGCGCCAGCAGCTTGGGGCAGGGAAACTATGGCTACACCTTC
16,few,TRBD1,TRBJ1-1,TRBV6-5,CASSSPQGRRSTEAFF,TGTGCCAGCAGTTCTCCACAGGGGAGGCGTAGTACTGAAGCTTTCTTT
12,-,-,TRBJ1-6,TRBV12-3/TRBV12-4,CASSLGGTPLHF,TGTGCCAGCAGTTTGGGAGGGACACCCCTCCACTTT
15,-,-,TRBJ1-3,TRBV2,CASSPRQSSGNTIYF,TGTGCCAGCAGTCCAAGACAGAGCTCTGGAAACACCATATATTTT
13,once,-,TRBJ1-1,TRBV5-8,CASSLVRDTEAFF,TGTGCCAGCAGCTTGGTCAGGGACACTGAAGCTTTCTTT
13,once,-,TRBJ2-3,TRBV7-3,CASSPGSTDTQYF,TGTGCCAGCAGCCCGGGGTCCACAGATACGCAGTATTTT
14,-,-,TRBJ1-2,TRBV5-1,CASSLATVGLGYTF,TGCGCCAGCAGCTTGGCGACAGTTGGTTTGGGCTACACCTTC
15,-,-,TRBJ2-1,TRBV7-2,CASSLVQGSYNEQFF,TGTGCCAGCAGCTTAGTCCAGGGCTCCTACAATGAGCAGTTCTTC
20,-,-,TRBJ1-6,TRBV3-1/TRBV3-2,CASSQEEGLRVSSYNSPLHF,TGTGCCAGCAGCCAAGAGGAAGGACTGAGAGTTAGCTCCTATAATTCACCCCTCCACTTT